This entry lists 14 T cell receptor beta chains sequenced from one sample in a study of blood T cell repertoires in COVID-19. Here immunoSEQ multiplex PCR was the method, and the copy in TCRdb shows in-frame clones only, minus some. Counted here are some 15,000 clones, 75% occurring once; the ten biggest clones make up approximately 14%. The sequenced sample consisted of peripheral blood. The receptor source for this set is a man between 60 and 75 years old with acute or convalescent COVID-19.

This clone came up a few times. The chain is built from TRBV15 and TRBJ1-2; 9 bases line up with TRBD1. There are 16 residues in the CDR3. Losses at the gene ends were 4 bases for V and 2 bases for J; bases not matched to a gene: 8. Germline assignment: CDR1 LNHNV and CDR2 YYDKDF (reference sequence). The CDR3 here is CATSKQGARMNYGYTF. CDR3 nucleotides: TGTGCCACCAGCAAACAGGGGGCGCGGATGAACTATGGCTACACCTTC.

The chain carries TRBV7-9 and TRBJ1-4, with a weak D call TRBD1 (6 bases). CDR3 length: 17 amino acids. Per germline, CDR1 SEHNR and CDR2 FQNEAQ (reference sequence). V gave up 2 bases and J gave up 7 bases, with 20 bases separating them. CDR3 DNA: TGTGCCAGCAGCTTACCCTGGACAGACTCCGATCGTGAAAAACTGTTTTTT. It is translated as CASSLPWTDSDREKLFF.

J is TRBJ2-7 and V is TRBV5-1; 12 positions match TRBD2. The junction had 2 bases not matched to a gene; V was cut back by 0 bases and J by 1 base. Germline assignment: CDR1 SGHRS and CDR2 YFSETQ. The CDR3 totals 16 residues. DNA for the CDR3: TGCGCCAGCAGCTTGGGAGGGACTAGCGGGTCCTACGAGCAGTACTTC. Translating it yields CASSLGGTSGSYEQYF.

The rearrangement uses TRBV10-1 and TRBJ2-1; 10 bases match TRBD2. Germline assignment: CDR1 WNHNN and CDR2 SYGVQD (reference sequence). Unmatched junction bases numbered 11, after V lost 4 bases and J lost 8 bases. The CDR3 has 16 residues. CDR3 bases: TGCGCCAGCAGTGGGGGAGCGGGAGGGCCGGTGTATGAGCAGTTCTTC. Translated, it gives CASSGGAGGPVYEQFF.

The chain carries TRBV6-1 and TRBJ2-3, with D uncertain. Germline loops: CDR1 MNHNS, CDR2 SASEGT. The ends were cut back, 0 bases at V and 2 bases at J, with 6 bases in the middle. There are 14 residues in the CDR3. CDR3 amino acids: CASSEAFFTDTQYF. The CDR3, as DNA: TGTGCCAGCAGTGAAGCGTTCTTCACAGATACGCAGTATTTT.

The chain has TRBV2 and TRBJ2-3; possibly TRBD1 for D (6 bases). V gave up 11 bases and J gave up 2 bases, with 17 bases separating them. This CDR3 spans 14 amino acids. From germline, CDR1 is SNHLY and CDR2 FYNNEI. CDR3 protein: CAHSARGYTDTQYF. The CDR3 DNA reads TGTGCCCATTCCGCGAGGGGGTACACAGATACGCAGTATTTT. The entire variable domain, with the rest obtained from reference TRBV2 and TRBJ2-3, is as follows: EPEVTQTPSHQVTQMGQEVILRCVPISNHLYFYWYRQILGQKVEFLVSFYNNEISEKSEIFDDQFSVERPDGSNFTLKIRSTKLEDSAMYFCAHSARGYTDTQYFGPGTRLTVL.

The chain carries TRBV15 and TRBJ1-2; D not certain. The germline V and J ends were trimmed by 0 bases and 5 bases, with 10 bases remaining between them. The CDR3 runs to 14 residues. The germline CDR1 and CDR2 sequences are LNHNV and YYDKDF (reference sequence). Here the CDR3 DNA reads TGTGCCACCAGCAGAGAGGGCAGCCGTTATGGCTACACCTTC. Translated: CATSREGSRYGYTF.

J is TRBJ1-5 and V is TRBV3-1 (or the pseudogene TRBV3-2); 11 nucleotides align to TRBD1. CDR3 size: 15 residues. Germline CDR1 reads LGHDT; CDR2 reads YNNKEL (reference sequence). Trimming took 4 bases from V and 5 from J; bases not matched to a gene: 4. CDR3 nucleotides: TGTGCCAGCAGCCCCTCGGACAGGGGGCATCAGCCCCAGCATTTT. Protein product: CASSPSDRGHQPQHF.

The CDR3 is CASSADYGYTF. The CDR3 DNA reads as TGTGCCAGCAGCGCAGACTATGGCTACACCTTC. J is TRBJ1-2 and V is TRBV9, with D unresolved. Germline lookup yields CDR1 SGDLS and CDR2 YYNGEE. CDR3 length: 11 residues. The V and J ends lost 3 bases and 3 bases respectively, with 3 bases between them. Drawing the rest from reference TRBV9 and TRBJ1-2, the complete variable domain is DSGVTQTPKHLITATGQRVTLRCSPRSGDLSVYWYQQSLDQGLQFLIQYYNGEERAKGNILERFSAQQFPDLHSELNLSSLELGDSALYFCASSADYGYTFGSGTRLTVV.

V is TRBV30 and J is TRBJ1-2; 8 nucleotides align to TRBD1. CDR1 GTSNPN and CDR2 SVGIG come from the germline V gene (reference sequence). V lost 2 bases, J lost 8 bases, and 19 bases stayed unmatched. The CDR3 totals 17 residues. CDR3 loop: CAWSPPGLGTGLRGYTF. The CDR3 DNA is TGTGCCTGGAGTCCCCCTGGTTTGGGGACAGGCCTACGAGGCTACACCTTC. Drawing the rest from reference TRBV30 and TRBJ1-2, the complete variable domain is SQTIHQWPATLVQPVGSPLSLECTVEGTSNPNLYWYRQAAGRGLQLLFYSVGIGQISSEVPQNLSASRPQDRQFILSSKKLLLSDSGFYLCAWSPPGLGTGLRGYTFGSGTRLTVV.

J is TRBJ2-2 and V is TRBV5-1; TRBD2 matches 11 bases. The CDR3 consists of 16 residues. With V trimmed by 4 bases and J by 2 bases, 4 bases remained unmatched. Germline CDR1 reads SGHRS; CDR2 reads YFSETQ. The CDR3 loop reads CASSLTSGVNTGELFF. The CDR3 coding sequence is TGCGCCAGCAGCCTGACTAGCGGGGTAAACACCGGGGAGCTGTTTTTT.

The V gene is TRBV19, the J gene TRBJ1-3; perhaps TRBD1 as D (6 bases). The length of the CDR3 is 16 residues. The V and J ends lost 7 bases and 0 bases respectively, with 16 bases between them. Germline lookup yields CDR1 LNHDA and CDR2 SQIVND (reference sequence). CDR3 protein: CASIPQGWNSGNTIYF. The CDR3 region has the DNA TGTGCCAGTATCCCACAGGGTTGGAACTCTGGAAACACCATATATTTT.

J is TRBJ2-7 and V is TRBV3-1 (or the pseudogene TRBV3-2); 12 bases fit TRBD2. The germline V gene has CDR1 LGHDT and CDR2 YNNKEL (reference sequence). The length of the CDR3 is 17 residues. Losses at the gene ends were 0 bases for V and 5 bases for J; bases not matched to a gene: 8. CDR3 DNA sequence: TGTGCCAGCAGCCAAGACCCCGGGCTAGCGGGAGGGAACGAGCAGTACTTC. It yields the protein CASSQDPGLAGGNEQYF.

DNA of the CDR3: TGTGCCAGCAGTTACCCGGGGACAGACTCCTACGAGCAGTACTTC. Translating it yields CASSYPGTDSYEQYF. V is TRBV6-2 or TRBV6-3 and J is TRBJ2-7; 7 bases match TRBD1. Germline CDR1 is MNHEY and CDR2 is SVGEGT. This CDR3 spans 15 amino acids. Trimming at V came to 2 bases and at J to 0 bases, leaving 4 bases not matched to a gene.